This TCR beta chain stems from a study of blood T cell repertoires in COVID-19. Across the study: Acute and convalescent COVID-19 samples came from the United States, Italy and Spain. PBMCs, B-cell-depleted T cells, or T cells were the source of the cDNA or gDNA that made up the material.

Authors' data handling: Counts of nucleated cells, estimated from reference gene primer amplification, were obtained. Here immunoSEQ multiplex PCR was the method, and the copy in TCRdb shows in-frame clones only, minus some. V and J calls and clone size come straight from that table; D and trimming were deduced from the DNA. The data hold hundreds of thousands of clones, with about 82% observed a single time. The V and J ends lost 5 bases and 4 bases, in that order; junction bases with no gene match: 8. Germline lookup yields CDR1 MRHNA and CDR2 SNTAGT. The CDR3 loop spans 15 amino acids. Seattle-derived patients entered the study during active infection and were followed longitudinally.

The TCR originated in a woman of 80 years or more with COVID-19, enrolled during active disease. The chain couples TRBV6-4 to TRBJ2-1, with TRBD2 matching 7 bases. What was sequenced was peripheral blood. The CDR3 nucleotides are TGTGCCAGCAGTCCCGGGGGGACTGGTTACAATGAGCAGTTCTTC. Encoded protein: CASSPGGTGYNEQFF.